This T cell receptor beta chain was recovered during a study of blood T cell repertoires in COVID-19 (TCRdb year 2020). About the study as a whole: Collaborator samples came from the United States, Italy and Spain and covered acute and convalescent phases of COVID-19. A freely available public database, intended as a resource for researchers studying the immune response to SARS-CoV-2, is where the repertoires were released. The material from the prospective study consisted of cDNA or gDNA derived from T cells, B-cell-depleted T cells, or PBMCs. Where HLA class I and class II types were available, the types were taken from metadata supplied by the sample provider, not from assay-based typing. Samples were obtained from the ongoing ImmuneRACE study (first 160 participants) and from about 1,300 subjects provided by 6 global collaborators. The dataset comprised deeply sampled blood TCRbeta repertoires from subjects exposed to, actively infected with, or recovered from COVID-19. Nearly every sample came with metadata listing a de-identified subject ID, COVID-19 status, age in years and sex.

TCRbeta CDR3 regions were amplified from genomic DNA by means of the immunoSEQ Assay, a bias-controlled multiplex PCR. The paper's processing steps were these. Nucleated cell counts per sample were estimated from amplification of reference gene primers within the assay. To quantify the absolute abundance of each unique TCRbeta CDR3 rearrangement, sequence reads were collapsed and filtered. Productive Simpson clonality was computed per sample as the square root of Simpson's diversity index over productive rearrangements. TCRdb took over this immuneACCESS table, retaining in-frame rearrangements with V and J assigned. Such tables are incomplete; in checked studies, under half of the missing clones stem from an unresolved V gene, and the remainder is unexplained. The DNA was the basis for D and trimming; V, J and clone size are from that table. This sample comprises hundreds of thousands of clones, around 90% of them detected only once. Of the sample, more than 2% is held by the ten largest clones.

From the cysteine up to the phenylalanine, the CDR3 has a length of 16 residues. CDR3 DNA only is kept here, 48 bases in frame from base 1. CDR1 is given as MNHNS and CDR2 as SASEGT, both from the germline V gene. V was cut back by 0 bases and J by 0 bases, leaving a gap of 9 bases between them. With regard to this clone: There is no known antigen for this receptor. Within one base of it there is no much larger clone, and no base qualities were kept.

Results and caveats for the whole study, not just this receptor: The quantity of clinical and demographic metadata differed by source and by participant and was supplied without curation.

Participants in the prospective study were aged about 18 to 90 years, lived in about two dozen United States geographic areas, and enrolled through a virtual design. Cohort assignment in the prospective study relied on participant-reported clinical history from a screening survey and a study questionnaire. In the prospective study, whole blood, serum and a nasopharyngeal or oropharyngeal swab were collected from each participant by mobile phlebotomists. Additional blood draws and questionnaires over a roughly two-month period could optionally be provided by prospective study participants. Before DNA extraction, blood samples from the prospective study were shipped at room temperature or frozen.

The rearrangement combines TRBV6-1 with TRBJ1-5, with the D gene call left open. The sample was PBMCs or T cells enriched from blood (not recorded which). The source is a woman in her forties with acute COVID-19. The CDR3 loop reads CASSEAPEYSNQPQHF. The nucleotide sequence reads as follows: TGTGCCAGCAGTGAAGCGCCAGAATATAGCAATCAGCCCCAGCATTTT.